The 16 T cell receptor beta chains below were found in one sample sequenced in a study of blood T cell repertoires in COVID-19. Sequenced by immunoSEQ multiplex PCR; TCRdb stores in-frame clones only, minus some. Of 80,000 to 95,000 clones listed, roughly 83% are singletons. Material for sequencing was peripheral blood. All receptors derive from a woman older than 75 with active or convalescent COVID-19.

This chain connects TRBV5-4 to TRBJ1-3; maybe TRBD1 (6 bases). V lost 3 bases to trimming and J lost 3 bases, with 10 bases between them. CDR3 length: 14 amino acids. Germline V gene sequence: CDR1 SGHNT, CDR2 YYREEE (reference sequence). CDR3: CASSSQGSGNTIYF. CDR3 DNA: TGTGCCAGCAGCTCTCAGGGGAGTGGAAACACCATATATTTT. The full variable domain, rest sourced from reference TRBV5-4 and TRBJ1-3, is ETGVTQSPTHLIKTRGQQVTLRCSSQSGHNTVSWYQQALGQGPQFIFQYYREEENGRGNFPPRFSGLQFPNYSSELNVNALELDDSALYLCASSSQGSGNTIYFGEGSWLTVV.

The rearrangement links TRBV27 to TRBJ2-7; no reliable D call. The CDR3 is made up of 13 amino acids. The V gene's germline CDR1 is MNHEY and CDR2 SMNVEV (reference sequence). The V end lost 2 bases, the J end lost 4 bases, and 9 bases lay between the germline ends. CDR3 bases: TGTGCCAGCAGTTTAAGACTCGAGTACGAGCAGTACTTC. This codes for CASSLRLEYEQYF.

The V gene is TRBV5-6, the J gene TRBJ1-1; TRBD1 is a possible D gene (6 bases). Germline V gene sequence: CDR1 SGHDT, CDR2 YYEEEE. The CDR3 runs to 13 residues. V gave up 4 bases and J gave up 5 bases, with 12 bases separating them. CDR3 sequence (DNA): TGTGCCAGCAGCGCAGGGGTGTGGACTGAAGCTTTCTTT. It specifies CASSAGVWTEAFF.

The rearrangement joins TRBV6-4 to TRBJ1-1, with a weak D call TRBD1 (6 bases). From germline, CDR1 is MRHNA and CDR2 SNTAGT. The CDR3 totals 13 residues. V was shortened by 6 bases and J by 4 bases, with 12 bases between the two germline ends. CDR3 amino acids: CASSLTQGTEAFF. As DNA, the CDR3 is TGTGCCAGCAGCCTCACACAGGGCACTGAAGCTTTCTTT.

J is TRBJ2-4 and V is TRBV14, with 10 bases that match TRBD1. CDR1 and CDR2 from the germline V gene are SGHDN and FVKESK. Losses at the gene ends were 3 bases for V and 8 bases for J; bases not matched to a gene: 7. The CDR3 sequence is 15 residues long. This CDR3 is CASSHRQGASDIQYF. CDR3 coding DNA: TGTGCCAGCAGCCACCGACAGGGGGCTTCGGACATTCAGTACTTC.

The genes are TRBV7-3 and TRBJ1-3; D not resolved. CDR1 SGHTA and CDR2 FQGTGA come from the germline V gene. This CDR3 has 14 residues. The ends were cut back, 5 bases at V and 0 bases at J, with 8 bases in the middle. CDR3 DNA: TGTGCCAGCAGCGAAGACTCCTCTGGAAACACCATATATTTT. Amino acid sequence: CASSEDSSGNTIYF.

This clone was observed a few times. The genes are TRBV5-1 and TRBJ2-1; 7 bases agree with TRBD2. The germline V gene has CDR1 SGHRS and CDR2 YFSETQ. V lost 7 bases, J lost 9 bases, and 4 bases stayed unmatched. The CDR3 spans 11 residues. This CDR3 is CASAWEGEQFF. CDR3 nucleotide sequence: TGCGCCAGCGCCTGGGAGGGTGAGCAGTTCTTC.

This clone was observed a few times. This chain links TRBV7-7 with TRBJ1-3; no clear D gene. Germline CDR1 SSHAT, CDR2 FNYEAQ (reference sequence). V lost 1 base, J lost 0 bases, and 7 bases lay in between. The CDR3 extends over 15 amino acids. In DNA form, the CDR3 reads TGTGCCAGCAGCTTAGACGTCGGCTCTGGAAACACCATATATTTT. Translation: CASSLDVGSGNTIYF.

In this sample, this clone turned up once. This chain joins TRBV2 and TRBJ2-2; TRBD1 might be the D (6 bases). V dropped 3 bases and J dropped 8 bases, with 13 bases sitting between them. Per the germline V gene, CDR1 is SNHLY and CDR2 is FYNNEI. The CDR3 runs to 14 residues. Here the CDR3 DNA reads TGTGCCAGCAGTGAGGCAGGGGCCAGGGGGGAGCTGTTTTTT. It codes for CASSEAGARGELFF.

The chain recombines TRBV11-2 with TRBJ1-2, with D possibly TRBD1 on 6 matching bases. The CDR3 runs to 16 residues. Germline CDR1 SGHAT, CDR2 FQNNGV. V gave up 2 bases and J gave up 1 base, with 14 bases separating them. The CDR3 DNA follows: TGTGCCAGCAGCTTATTTCAGGACAGAATTAACTATGGCTACACCTTC. Its translation is CASSLFQDRINYGYTF.

The chain combines TRBV28 with TRBJ2-5; maybe TRBD2 (6 bases). Germline V lookup: CDR1 MDHEN, CDR2 SYDVKM. There are 18 residues in the CDR3. V lost 0 bases and J 4 bases, leaving 21 bases between the germline ends. As DNA, the CDR3 is TGTGCCAGCAGTTTATGGGGGGGAGCAGGGAAAAATGGAGAGACCCAGTACTTC. This gives the protein CASSLWGGAGKNGETQYF.

CDR3 region: CASSFAPRLGYTF. CDR3 bases: TGTGCCAGCAGCTTCGCCCCTAGGTTAGGCTACACCTTC. The chain uses TRBV5-6 and TRBJ1-2, with D uncertain. Germline assignment: CDR1 SGHDT and CDR2 YYEEEE. V lost 2 bases and J 8 bases, leaving 13 bases between the germline ends. This CDR3 region has 13 residues.

The genes are TRBV28 and TRBJ1-2; TRBD1 is a possible D gene (5 bases). Trimming removed 3 bases at V and 7 bases at J, with 6 bases between. The germline V gene encodes CDR1 MDHEN and CDR2 SYDVKM. The CDR3 sequence is 11 residues long. As DNA, the CDR3 is TGTGCCAGCAGTTTCCAGGGTGGCTACACCTTC. Amino acid sequence: CASSFQGGYTF.

J is TRBJ2-3 and V is TRBV12-3 or TRBV12-4, with 7 bases aligning to TRBD2. Germline trimming cut 3 bases from V and 4 bases from J; bases unmatched to any gene: 1. The CDR3 runs to 13 residues. CDR3 region: CASSFGGADTQYF. The CDR3 DNA follows: TGTGCCAGCAGTTTTGGGGGGGCAGATACGCAGTATTTT.

The chain joins TRBV5-4 to TRBJ2-1; D unresolved. Germline V gene lookup returns CDR1 SGHNT and CDR2 YYREEE (reference sequence). The CDR3 is 14 residues long. Deletions cut 1 base from V and 1 base from J, with 6 bases between. The CDR3 protein is CASSLSPSYNEQFF. For the CDR3, the DNA is TGTGCCAGCAGCTTGTCCCCGTCCTACAATGAGCAGTTCTTC.

The rearrangement uses TRBV3-1 (or the pseudogene TRBV3-2) and TRBJ1-1; 7 bases align to TRBD1. This CDR3 region has 13 residues. Looked up from germline, CDR1 is LGHDT and CDR2 is YNNKEL (reference sequence). The ends lost 0 bases at V and 11 bases at J; junction bases unmatched: 6. CDR3 DNA: TGTGCCAGCAGCCAAGAGGGGACAGTCAAGGCTTTCTTT. Translated, it gives CASSQEGTVKAFF.